The following is a T cell receptor beta chain sequence with its context. Its antigen remains unknown. The data were taken from a study of T cell responses to AZD1222 COVID-19 vaccine. TCRdb's copy holds only in-frame clones and misses some; the assay was immunoSEQ multiplex PCR. The sample contains approximately 50,000 clones, around three quarters of which appear only once. Study results and limitations: In the spike-specific TCR repertoire, nearly half reportedly target unmutated variant regions. The donors showed a predominance of white British ancestry and of females, with possible underestimation of clonal diversity.

The material sequenced was peripheral blood, taken on day 0 of AZD1222 vaccination. This receptor was identified in an adult in good health.

This CDR3 reads CASSKDRPQETQYF. CDR3 nucleotide sequence: TGCGCCAGCAGCAAGGACAGGCCACAAGAGACCCAGTACTTC. The chain links TRBV5-1 to TRBJ2-5, with 7 nucleotides matching TRBD1. The CDR3 sequence is 14 residues long. With V trimmed by 4 bases and J by 2 bases, 5 bases remained unmatched. From germline, CDR1 is SGHRS and CDR2 YFSETQ.